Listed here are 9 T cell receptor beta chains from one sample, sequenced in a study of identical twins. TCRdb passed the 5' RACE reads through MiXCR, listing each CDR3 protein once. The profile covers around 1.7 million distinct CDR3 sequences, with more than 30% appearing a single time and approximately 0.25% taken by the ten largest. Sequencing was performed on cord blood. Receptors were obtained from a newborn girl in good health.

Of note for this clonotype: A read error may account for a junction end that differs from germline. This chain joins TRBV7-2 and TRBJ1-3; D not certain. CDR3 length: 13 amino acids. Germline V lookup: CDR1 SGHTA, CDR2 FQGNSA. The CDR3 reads CASSLVGGDTIYF. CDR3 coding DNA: TGTGCCAGCAGCTTAGTAGGTGGAGACACCATATATTTT.

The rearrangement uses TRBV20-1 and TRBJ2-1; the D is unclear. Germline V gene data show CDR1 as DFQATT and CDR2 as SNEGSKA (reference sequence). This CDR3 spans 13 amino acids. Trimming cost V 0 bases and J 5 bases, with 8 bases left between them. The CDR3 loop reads CSARDRRNNEQFF. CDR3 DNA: TGCAGTGCTAGAGATCGAAGGAACAATGAGCAGTTCTTC.

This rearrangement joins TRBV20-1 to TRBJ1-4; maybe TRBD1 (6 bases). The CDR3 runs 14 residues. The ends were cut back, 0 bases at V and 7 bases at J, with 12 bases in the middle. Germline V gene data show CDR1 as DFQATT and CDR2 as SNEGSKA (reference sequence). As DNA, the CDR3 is TGCAGTGCTAGAGAGGGGGGGGGGCGTGAAAAACTGTTTTTT. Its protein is CSAREGGGREKLFF.

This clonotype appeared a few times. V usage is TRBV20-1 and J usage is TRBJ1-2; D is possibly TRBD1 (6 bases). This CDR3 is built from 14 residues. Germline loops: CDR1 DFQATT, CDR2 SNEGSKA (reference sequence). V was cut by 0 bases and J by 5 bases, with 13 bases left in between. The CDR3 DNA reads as TGCAGTGCTAGAGATCGTCGGGGGGCTTATGGCTACACCTTC. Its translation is CSARDRRGAYGYTF.

DNA for the CDR3: TGTGCCAGCAGCCCCCATGGCAGGGAAAATCAGCCCCAGCATTTT. This translates into CASSPHGRENQPQHF. The rearrangement links TRBV3-1 to TRBJ1-5; possibly TRBD1 for D (5 bases). From germline, CDR1 is LGHDT and CDR2 YNNKEL (reference sequence). V lost 4 bases and J lost 4, with 14 bases in between. The CDR3 totals 15 residues.

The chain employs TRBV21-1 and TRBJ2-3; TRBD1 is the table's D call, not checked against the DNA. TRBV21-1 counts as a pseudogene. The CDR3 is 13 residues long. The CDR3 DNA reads TGTGCCGGTAGACAGGGGTTGGGAGATACGCAGTATTTT. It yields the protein CAGRQGLGDTQYF.

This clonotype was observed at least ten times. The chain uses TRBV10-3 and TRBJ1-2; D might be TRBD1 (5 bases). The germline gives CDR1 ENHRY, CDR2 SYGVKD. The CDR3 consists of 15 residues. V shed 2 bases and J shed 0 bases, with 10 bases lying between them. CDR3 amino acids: CAISESRAANYGYTF. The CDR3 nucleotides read TGTGCCATCAGTGAGAGCAGGGCAGCTAACTATGGCTACACCTTC.

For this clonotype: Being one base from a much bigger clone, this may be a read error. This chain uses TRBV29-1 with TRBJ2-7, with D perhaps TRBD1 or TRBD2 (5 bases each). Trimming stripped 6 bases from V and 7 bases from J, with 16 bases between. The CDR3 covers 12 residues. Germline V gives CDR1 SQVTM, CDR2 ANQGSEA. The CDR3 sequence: CSVPTGGTEQYF. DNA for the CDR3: TGCAGCGTCCCGACTGGGGGTACTGAGCAGTACTTC.

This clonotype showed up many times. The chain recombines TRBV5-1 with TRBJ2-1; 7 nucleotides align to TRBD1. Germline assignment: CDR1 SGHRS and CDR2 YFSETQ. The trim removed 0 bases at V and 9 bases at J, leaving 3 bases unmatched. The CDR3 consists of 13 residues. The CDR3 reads CASSLEQGLEQFF. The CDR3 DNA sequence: TGCGCCAGCAGCTTGGAACAGGGGCTTGAGCAGTTCTTC.